This TCR beta chain stems from a study of OX40 agonist ivuxolimab in advanced cancers. Study-level background: Dose-escalation patients were diagnosed with hepatocellular carcinoma, melanoma, renal cell cancer or head and neck cancer. Points from the study as a whole: No antigen was identified for the clonally expanded peripheral T cells. Clonal expansion by week 6 occurred in CD4+ and CD8+ blood T cells (at 0.1 to 3.0 mg/kg).

The data were produced by immunoSEQ multiplex PCR, yet TCRdb's version contains in-frame clones alone and is incomplete. The sample consists of about 20,000 clones, roughly 84% of them appearing once. CDR3 size: 16 residues. V dropped 1 base and J dropped 7 bases, with 17 bases sitting between them. Germline V CDR1 and CDR2: MGHRA, YSYEKL. This clone appeared a few times. As yet, its antigen is unknown. Exclusion applied to patients with autoimmune disease history or systemic immunosuppression. Material: CD4+ or CD8+ T cells sorted from blood, obtained in a trial of the OX40 agonist ivuxolimab. The receptor's source is an adult with an advanced solid tumor such as melanoma, head and neck, liver or kidney cancer. The chain joins TRBV4-1 to TRBJ2-1; the D is unclear. The chain's CDR3 is CASSQVSSDPRNEQFF. The CDR3 nucleotides read TGCGCCAGCAGCCAAGTCAGTTCCGACCCCCGGAATGAGCAGTTCTTC.